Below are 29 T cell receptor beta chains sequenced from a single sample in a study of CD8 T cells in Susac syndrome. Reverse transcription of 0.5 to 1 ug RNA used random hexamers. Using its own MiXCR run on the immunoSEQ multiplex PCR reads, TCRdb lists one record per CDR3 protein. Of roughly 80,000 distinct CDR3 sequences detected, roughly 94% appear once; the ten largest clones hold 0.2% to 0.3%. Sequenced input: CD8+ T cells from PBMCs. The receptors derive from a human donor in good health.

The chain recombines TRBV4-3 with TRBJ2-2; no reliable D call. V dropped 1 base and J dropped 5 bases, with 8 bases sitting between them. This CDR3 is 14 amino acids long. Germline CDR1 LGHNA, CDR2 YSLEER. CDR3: CASSQGGATGELFF. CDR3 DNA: TGCGCCAGCAGCCAAGGAGGTGCTACCGGGGAGCTGTTTTTT.

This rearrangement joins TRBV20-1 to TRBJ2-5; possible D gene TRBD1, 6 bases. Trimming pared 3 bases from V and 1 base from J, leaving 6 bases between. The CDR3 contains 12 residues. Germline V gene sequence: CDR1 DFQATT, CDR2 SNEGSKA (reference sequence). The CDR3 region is CSARDSQETQYF. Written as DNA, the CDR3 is TGCAGTGCTAGGGACAGCCAAGAGACCCAGTACTTC.

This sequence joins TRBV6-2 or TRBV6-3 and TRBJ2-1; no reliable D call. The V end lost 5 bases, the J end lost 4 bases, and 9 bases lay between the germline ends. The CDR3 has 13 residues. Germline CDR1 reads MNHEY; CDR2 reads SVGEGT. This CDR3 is CASSVTQYNEQFF. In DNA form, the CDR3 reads TGTGCCAGCAGTGTAACACAGTACAATGAGCAGTTCTTC.

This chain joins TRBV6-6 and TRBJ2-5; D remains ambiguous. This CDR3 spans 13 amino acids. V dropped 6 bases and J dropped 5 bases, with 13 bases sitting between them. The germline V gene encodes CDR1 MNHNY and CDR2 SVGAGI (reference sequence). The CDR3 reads CASRRDLWETQYF. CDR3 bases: TGTGCCAGCAGGCGCGACCTTTGGGAGACCCAGTACTTC.

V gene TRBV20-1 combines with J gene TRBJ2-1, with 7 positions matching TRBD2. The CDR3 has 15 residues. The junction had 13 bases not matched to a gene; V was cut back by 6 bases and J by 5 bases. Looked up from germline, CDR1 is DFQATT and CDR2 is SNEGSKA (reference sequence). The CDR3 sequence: CSAVGTLATDNEQFF. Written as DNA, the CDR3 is TGCAGTGCCGTAGGTACACTAGCGACGGACAATGAGCAGTTCTTC.

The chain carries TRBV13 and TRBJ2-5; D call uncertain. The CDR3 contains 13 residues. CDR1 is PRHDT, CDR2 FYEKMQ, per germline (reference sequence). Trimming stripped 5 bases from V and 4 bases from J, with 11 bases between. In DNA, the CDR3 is TGTGCCAGCAGCCAAGCCGGGCCAGAGACCCAGTACTTC. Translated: CASSQAGPETQYF.

The CDR3 region has the DNA TGTGCCAGCACTCCAAAGATCGGGGAGCTGTTTTTT. This translates into CASTPKIGELFF. The genes are TRBV2 and TRBJ2-2, with unresolved D. V was clipped by 7 bases and J by 7 bases, with 10 bases between them. In germline, CDR1 is SNHLY, CDR2 FYNNEI. The CDR3 length is 12 residues.

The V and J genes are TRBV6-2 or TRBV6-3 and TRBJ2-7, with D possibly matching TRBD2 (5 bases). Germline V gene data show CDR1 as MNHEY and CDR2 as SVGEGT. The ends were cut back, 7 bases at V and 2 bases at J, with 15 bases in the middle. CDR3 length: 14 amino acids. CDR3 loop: CASTSKRMAYEQYV. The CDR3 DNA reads TGTGCCAGCACCAGTAAGCGGATGGCCTACGAGCAGTACGTC.

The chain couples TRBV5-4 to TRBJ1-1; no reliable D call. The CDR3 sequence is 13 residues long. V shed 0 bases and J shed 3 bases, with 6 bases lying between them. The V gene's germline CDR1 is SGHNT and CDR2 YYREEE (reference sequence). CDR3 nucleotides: TGTGCCAGCAGCTTGGTCCCGGACACTGAAGCTTTCTTT. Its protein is CASSLVPDTEAFF.

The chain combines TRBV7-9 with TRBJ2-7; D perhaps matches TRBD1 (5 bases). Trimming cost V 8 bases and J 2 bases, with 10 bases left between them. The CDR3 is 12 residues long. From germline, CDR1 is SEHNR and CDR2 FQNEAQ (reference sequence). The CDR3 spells CASEGQAYEQYF. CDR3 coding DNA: TGTGCCAGCGAAGGACAAGCCTACGAGCAGTACTTC.

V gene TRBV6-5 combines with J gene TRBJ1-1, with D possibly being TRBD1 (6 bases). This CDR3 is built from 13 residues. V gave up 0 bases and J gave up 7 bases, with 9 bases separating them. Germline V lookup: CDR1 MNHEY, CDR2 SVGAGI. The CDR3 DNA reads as TGTGCCAGCAGTTACTCACAGGGACTTGAAGCTTTCTTT. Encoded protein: CASSYSQGLEAFF.

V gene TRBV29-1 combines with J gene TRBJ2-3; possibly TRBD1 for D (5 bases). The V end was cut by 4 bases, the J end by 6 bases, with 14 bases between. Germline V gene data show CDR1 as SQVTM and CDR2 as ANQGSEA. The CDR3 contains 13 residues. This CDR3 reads CSVVDSRYDTQYF. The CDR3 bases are TGCAGCGTTGTCGACAGCCGGTACGATACGCAGTATTTT.

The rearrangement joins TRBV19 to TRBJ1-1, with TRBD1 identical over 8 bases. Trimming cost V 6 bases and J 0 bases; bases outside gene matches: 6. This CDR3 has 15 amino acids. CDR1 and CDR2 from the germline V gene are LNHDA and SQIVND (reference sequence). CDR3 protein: CASRQDRGMNTEAFF. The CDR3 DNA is TGTGCCAGTAGGCAAGACAGGGGCATGAACACTGAAGCTTTCTTT.

This CDR3 is CASTSLSGGAYNEQFF. The CDR3 DNA reads as TGTGCCAGCACCTCCCTAAGCGGGGGGGCCTACAATGAGCAGTTCTTC. The chain has TRBV7-9 and TRBJ2-1, with TRBD2 identical over 10 bases. The germline V gene encodes CDR1 SEHNR and CDR2 FQNEAQ (reference sequence). This CDR3 contains 16 residues. Trimming cost V 7 bases and J 2 bases; bases outside gene matches: 8.

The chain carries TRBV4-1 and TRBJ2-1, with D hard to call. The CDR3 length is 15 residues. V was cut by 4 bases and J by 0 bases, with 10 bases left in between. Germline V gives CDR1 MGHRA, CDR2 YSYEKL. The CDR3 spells CASSPRKGSYNEQFF. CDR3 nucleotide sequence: TGCGCCAGCAGCCCTCGGAAGGGCTCCTACAATGAGCAGTTCTTC.

The CDR3 spells CASRMTGDEETQYF. The CDR3 DNA follows: TGTGCCAGCAGGATGACAGGGGACGAGGAGACCCAGTACTTC. V is TRBV25-1 and J is TRBJ2-5; 8 nucleotides align to TRBD1. The CDR3 runs 14 residues. Germline CDR1 MGHDK, CDR2 SYGVNS. Germline trimming cut 6 bases from V and 5 bases from J; bases unmatched to any gene: 8.

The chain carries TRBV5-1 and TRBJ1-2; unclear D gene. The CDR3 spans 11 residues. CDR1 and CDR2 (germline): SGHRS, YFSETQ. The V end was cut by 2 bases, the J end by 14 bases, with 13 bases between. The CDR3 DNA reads TGCGCCAGCAGCTTCGAGGGATTGTCAACCTTC. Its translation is CASSFEGLSTF. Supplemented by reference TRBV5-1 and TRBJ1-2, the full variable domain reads KAGVTQTPRYLIKTRGQQVTLSCSPISGHRSVSWYQQTPGQGLQFLFEYFSETQRNKGNFPGRFSGRQFSNSRSEMNVSTLELGDSALYLCASSFEGLSTFGSGTRLTVV.

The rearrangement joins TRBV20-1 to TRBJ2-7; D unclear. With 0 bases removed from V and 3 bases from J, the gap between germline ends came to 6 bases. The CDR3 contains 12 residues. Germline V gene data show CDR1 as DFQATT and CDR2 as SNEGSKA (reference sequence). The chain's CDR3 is CSARDRYYEQYF. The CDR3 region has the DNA TGCAGTGCTAGAGATCGGTACTACGAGCAGTACTTC.

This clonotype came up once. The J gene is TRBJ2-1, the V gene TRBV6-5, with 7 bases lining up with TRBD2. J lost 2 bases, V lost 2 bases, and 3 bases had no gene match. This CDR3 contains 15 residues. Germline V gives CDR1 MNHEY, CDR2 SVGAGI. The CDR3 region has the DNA TGTGCCAGCAGTTACGCGGGGGAAACCTACAATGAGCAGTTCTTC. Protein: CASSYAGETYNEQFF.

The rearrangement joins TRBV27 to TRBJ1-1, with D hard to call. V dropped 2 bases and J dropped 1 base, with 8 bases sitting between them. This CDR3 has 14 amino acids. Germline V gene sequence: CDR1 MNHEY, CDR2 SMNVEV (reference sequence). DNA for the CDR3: TGTGCCAGCAGTTTACGAGGGTCGAACACTGAAGCTTTCTTT. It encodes CASSLRGSNTEAFF.

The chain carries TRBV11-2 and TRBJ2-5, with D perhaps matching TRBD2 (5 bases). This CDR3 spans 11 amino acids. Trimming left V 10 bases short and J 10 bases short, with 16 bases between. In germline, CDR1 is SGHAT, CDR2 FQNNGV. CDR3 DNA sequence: TGTGCCACGAGCCGGGTGGGAGACCAGTACTTC. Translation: CATSRVGDQYF.

CDR3 residues: CSASIADSSYNEQFF. CDR3 coding DNA: TGCAGCGCCTCCATAGCGGACAGCTCCTACAATGAGCAGTTCTTC. The V gene is TRBV29-1, the J gene TRBJ2-1; D may correspond to TRBD1 or TRBD2 (6 bases each). This CDR3 comprises 15 residues. V was clipped by 7 bases and J by 0 bases, with 16 bases between them. Germline loops: CDR1 SQVTM, CDR2 ANQGSEA.

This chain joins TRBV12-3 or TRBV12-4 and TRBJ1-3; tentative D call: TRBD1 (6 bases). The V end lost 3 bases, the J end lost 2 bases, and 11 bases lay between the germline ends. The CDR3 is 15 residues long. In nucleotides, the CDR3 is TGTGCCAGCAGTTTTGTCCCAGGGGCTGGAAACACCATATATTTT. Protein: CASSFVPGAGNTIYF.

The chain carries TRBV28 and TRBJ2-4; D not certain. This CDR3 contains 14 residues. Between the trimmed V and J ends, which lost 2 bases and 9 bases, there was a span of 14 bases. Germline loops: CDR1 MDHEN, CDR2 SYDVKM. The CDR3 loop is CASSLVRALSIQYF. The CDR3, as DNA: TGTGCCAGCAGTTTAGTTAGGGCGCTTAGCATTCAGTACTTC.

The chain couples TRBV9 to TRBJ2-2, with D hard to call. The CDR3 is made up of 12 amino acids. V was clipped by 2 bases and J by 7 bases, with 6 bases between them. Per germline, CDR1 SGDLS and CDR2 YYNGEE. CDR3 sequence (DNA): TGTGCCAGCAGCGTCGCTATCGGGGAGCTGTTTTTT. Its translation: CASSVAIGELFF.

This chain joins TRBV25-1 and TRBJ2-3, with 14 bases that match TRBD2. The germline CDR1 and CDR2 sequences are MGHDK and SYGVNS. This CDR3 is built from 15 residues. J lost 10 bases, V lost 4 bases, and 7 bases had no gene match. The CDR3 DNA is TGTGCCAGCAGTGCCGGGACTAGCGGGAGTTGGGCGCAGTATTTT. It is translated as CASSAGTSGSWAQYF.

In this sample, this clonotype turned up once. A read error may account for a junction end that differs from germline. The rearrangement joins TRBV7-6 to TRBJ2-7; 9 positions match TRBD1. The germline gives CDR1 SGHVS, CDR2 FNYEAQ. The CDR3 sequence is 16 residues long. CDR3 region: CASSLGGQGVSHEQYF. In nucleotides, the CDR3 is TGTGCCAGCAGCCTCGGGGGACAGGGTGTCTCCCACGAGCAGTACTTC.

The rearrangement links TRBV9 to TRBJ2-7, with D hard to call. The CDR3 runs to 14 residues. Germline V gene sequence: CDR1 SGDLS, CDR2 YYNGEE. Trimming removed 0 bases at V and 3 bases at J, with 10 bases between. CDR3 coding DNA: TGTGCCAGCAGCGTAGAACCCCTTAACTACGAGCAGTACTTC. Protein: CASSVEPLNYEQYF.

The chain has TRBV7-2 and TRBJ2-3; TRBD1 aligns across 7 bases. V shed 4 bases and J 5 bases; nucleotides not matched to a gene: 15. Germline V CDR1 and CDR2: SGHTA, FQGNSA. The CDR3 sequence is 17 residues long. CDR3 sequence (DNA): TGTGCCAGCAGCTCGGGACAGTCAAATCGGTTTAGAGATACGCAGTATTTT. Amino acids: CASSSGQSNRFRDTQYF.